This T cell receptor beta chain originates from a study of T cell repertoires in cytomegalovirus infection. Study context: Public TCR beta signatures were indicative of both CMV infection and a matching HLA type.

On this clonotype itself: The target antigen is unknown.

Study-wide points: Across the ex vivo response, the dominant clonotypes were HLA-C-restricted CMV-specific TCR beta clonotypes. Cumulative public TCR beta family frequency identified CMV carriers with the relevant HLA.

There are 14 residues in the CDR3. Germline CDR1 MNHEY, CDR2 SMNVEV (reference sequence). Trimming took 2 bases from V and 10 from J, leaving 17 bases between them. TCRdb reprocessed the reads via MiXCR and lists one record per CDR3 protein. The sample has approximately 500,000 distinct CDR3 sequences, approximately 16% seen once. This receptor was obtained from a human donor in good health (CMV status not recorded). Some clones in this sample may be carry-over from other donors' samples. The chain couples TRBV27 to TRBJ1-1, with D possibly being TRBD1 (6 bases). Sample: CD8+ T cells from PBMCs. CDR3 residues: CASSLGRGAFGAFF. CDR3 nucleotide sequence: TGTGCCAGCAGTTTAGGCAGGGGTGCCTTTGGAGCTTTCTTT.